The 15 T cell receptor beta chains listed next were all sequenced from one sample in a study of T cell responses to AZD1222 COVID-19 vaccine. Method: immunoSEQ multiplex PCR; TCRdb's copy keeps in-frame clones and lacks some. This table holds about 150,000 clones, about 88% found once. The starting material was peripheral blood, obtained on day 0 of AZD1222 vaccination. The receptors here all came from an adult in good health.

This clone was observed once. The rearrangement joins TRBV19 to TRBJ1-4; the D is unclear. From germline, CDR1 is LNHDA and CDR2 SQIVND (reference sequence). V gave up 4 bases and J gave up 4 bases, with 10 bases separating them. The CDR3 sequence is 14 residues long. The CDR3 DNA is TGTGCCAGTAGTAACAGCGCTTTTAATGAAAAACTGTTTTTT. It yields the protein CASSNSAFNEKLFF.

This rearrangement joins TRBV9 to TRBJ2-3; 11 nucleotides align to TRBD2. After removal of 3 bases from V and 4 bases from J, the junction contained 4 bases not matched to a gene. The length of the CDR3 is 15 residues. Germline assignment: CDR1 SGDLS and CDR2 YYNGEE. The CDR3, as DNA: TGTGCCAGCAGCGCACTAGCGGGAGAACCAGATACGCAGTATTTT. Its translation is CASSALAGEPDTQYF.

This rearrangement joins TRBV21-1 to TRBJ1-2; whether TRBD1, the table's D call, matches the DNA was not checked. TRBV21-1 is a documented pseudogene. The CDR3 length is 15 residues. CDR3 DNA sequence: TGTGCCAGCAGCACCCCAGGGGGAATCGGCTATGGCTACACCTTC. It is translated as CASSTPGGIGYGYTF.

This sequence joins TRBV18 and TRBJ1-1, with 9 bases aligning to TRBD1. Germline CDR1 and CDR2: KGHSH and LQKENI. The CDR3 is 16 residues long. V lost 0 bases and J lost 4; bases outside the gene matches: 6. The CDR3 loop reads CASSPPGQGSGTEAFF. As DNA, the CDR3 is TGTGCCAGCTCACCACCGGGACAGGGATCGGGCACTGAAGCTTTCTTT.

The chain has TRBV19 and TRBJ1-2; 8 bases map to TRBD1. Losses at the gene ends were 8 bases for V and 8 bases for J; bases not matched to a gene: 16. CDR3 size: 15 residues. Germline CDR1 LNHDA, CDR2 SQIVND (reference sequence). CDR3 in amino acids: CASSQGGQGKGGYTF. CDR3 nucleotides: TGTGCCAGTTCACAAGGAGGACAGGGAAAAGGGGGCTACACCTTC.

This clone was seen a single time. The CDR3: CASSQVSGDSNQPQHF. The CDR3 nucleotides read TGTGCCAGCAGCCAAGTATCCGGGGATAGCAATCAGCCCCAGCATTTT. The chain uses TRBV4-2 and TRBJ1-5; no clear D gene. Germline V gene data show CDR1 as LGHNA and CDR2 as YNFKEQ. The CDR3 is 16 residues long. The V end was cut by 1 base, the J end by 0 bases, with 10 bases between.

This rearrangement joins TRBV25-1 to TRBJ2-2, with D tentatively TRBD2 (6 bases). The CDR3 runs 15 residues. Germline V CDR1 and CDR2: MGHDK, SYGVNS. The V end was cut by 8 bases, the J end by 4 bases, with 17 bases between. In nucleotides, the CDR3 is TGTGCCAGCGGGGACTCATCGTCGCTCACCGGGGAGCTGTTTTTT. Amino acid sequence: CASGDSSSLTGELFF.

This clone was seen a few times. The chain is built from TRBV7-2 and TRBJ2-5; 8 nucleotides match TRBD1. This CDR3 contains 14 residues. Germline V gene sequence: CDR1 SGHTA, CDR2 FQGNSA. J lost 1 base, V lost 4 bases, and 2 bases had no gene match. The CDR3 sequence: CASSSTGGQETQYF. The CDR3 DNA reads TGTGCCAGCAGCTCAACAGGGGGCCAAGAGACCCAGTACTTC.

V usage is TRBV4-1 and J usage is TRBJ1-2; TRBD1 might be the D (5 bases). V was shortened by 2 bases and J by 6 bases, with 13 bases between the two germline ends. CDR3 length: 14 amino acids. Germline CDR1 and CDR2: MGHRA and YSYEKL. For the CDR3, the DNA is TGCGCCAGCAGCCAACTGACAGCCCGGGATGGCTACACCTTC. It is translated as CASSQLTARDGYTF.

This clone appeared once. The V gene is TRBV5-6, the J gene TRBJ1-2; D is undetermined. The CDR3 covers 13 residues. Germline values: CDR1 SGHDT, CDR2 YYEEEE. Trimming stripped 0 bases from V and 6 bases from J, with 9 bases between. CDR3 protein: CASSLVRLDGYTF. CDR3 sequence (DNA): TGTGCCAGCAGCTTGGTCAGGTTAGATGGCTACACCTTC.

The rearrangement links TRBV29-1 to TRBJ1-2, with a tentative D call TRBD1 (5 bases). The CDR3 consists of 12 residues. Trimming pared 0 bases from V and 4 bases from J, leaving 6 bases between. Germline CDR1 is SQVTM and CDR2 is ANQGSEA. Written as DNA, the CDR3 is TGCAGCGTTGAAGATGGGACCTATGGCTACACCTTC. This gives the protein CSVEDGTYGYTF. Full variable domain (outside the CDR3, taken from reference TRBV29-1 and TRBJ1-2): SAVISQKPSRDICQRGTSLTIQCQVDSQVTMMFWYRQQPGQSLTLIATANQGSEATYESGFVIDKFPISRPNLTFSTLTVSNMSPEDSSIYLCSVEDGTYGYTFGSGTRLTVV.

This sequence joins TRBV11-2 and TRBJ2-5, with 8 bases matching TRBD2. V lost 5 bases to trimming and J lost 4 bases; unmatched junction nucleotides: 9. In germline, CDR1 is SGHAT, CDR2 FQNNGV. The CDR3 consists of 15 residues. Written as DNA, the CDR3 is TGTGCCAGCAGCCCCCCAAGGAGCGGGGGAGAGACCCAGTACTTC. As protein: CASSPPRSGGETQYF.

This chain joins TRBV24-1 and TRBJ2-1; possibly TRBD1 or TRBD2 for D (5 bases each). The CDR3 spans 13 residues. Germline CDR1 is KGHDR and CDR2 is SFDVKD. V lost 2 bases, J lost 7 bases, and 8 bases lay in between. CDR3 sequence reads: CATSDSGRNEQFF. DNA of the CDR3: TGTGCCACCAGTGATTCAGGGAGAAATGAGCAGTTCTTC.

This clone occurred a few times. This chain uses TRBV10-2 with TRBJ2-1; the D gene is possibly TRBD1 (6 bases). Germline CDR1 and CDR2: WSHSY and SAAADI. The CDR3 spans 12 residues. V lost 2 bases and J lost 12, with 11 bases in between. The CDR3 coding sequence is TGCGCCAGCAGTGAGATAGGGGGACCGCAGTTCTTC. This codes for CASSEIGGPQFF.

The V and J genes are TRBV2 and TRBJ1-1; TRBD1 is a possible D gene (5 bases). The CDR3 covers 14 residues. Trimming pared 4 bases from V and 2 bases from J, leaving 11 bases between. In germline, CDR1 is SNHLY, CDR2 FYNNEI. CDR3 sequence: CASSVQGGNTEAFF. The CDR3 DNA is TGTGCCAGCAGTGTTCAGGGTGGAAACACTGAAGCTTTCTTT.